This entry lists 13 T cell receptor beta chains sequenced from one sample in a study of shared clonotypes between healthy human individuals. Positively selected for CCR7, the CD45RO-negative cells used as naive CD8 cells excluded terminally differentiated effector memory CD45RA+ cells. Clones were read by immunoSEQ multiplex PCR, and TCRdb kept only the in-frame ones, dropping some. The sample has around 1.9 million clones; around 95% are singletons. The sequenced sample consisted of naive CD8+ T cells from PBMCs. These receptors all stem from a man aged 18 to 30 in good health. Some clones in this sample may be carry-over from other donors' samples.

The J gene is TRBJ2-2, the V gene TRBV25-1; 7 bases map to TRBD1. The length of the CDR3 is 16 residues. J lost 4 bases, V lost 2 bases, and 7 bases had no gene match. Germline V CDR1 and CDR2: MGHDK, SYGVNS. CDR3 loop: CASSETLGQTTGELFF. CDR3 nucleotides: TGTGCCAGCAGTGAAACCTTGGGACAGACCACCGGGGAGCTGTTTTTT.

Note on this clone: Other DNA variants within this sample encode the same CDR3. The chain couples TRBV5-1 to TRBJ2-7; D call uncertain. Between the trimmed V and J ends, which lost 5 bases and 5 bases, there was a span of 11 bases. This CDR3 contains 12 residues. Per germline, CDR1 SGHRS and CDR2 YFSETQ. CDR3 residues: CASSSVGHEQYF. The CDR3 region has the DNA TGCGCCAGCAGTTCAGTCGGCCACGAGCAGTACTTC.

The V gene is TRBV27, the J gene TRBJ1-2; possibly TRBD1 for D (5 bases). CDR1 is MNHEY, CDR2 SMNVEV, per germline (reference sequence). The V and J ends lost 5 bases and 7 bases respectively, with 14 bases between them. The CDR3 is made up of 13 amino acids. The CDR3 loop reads CASSPGPRRGYTF. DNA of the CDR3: TGTGCCAGCAGTCCGGGGCCACGACGTGGCTACACCTTC.

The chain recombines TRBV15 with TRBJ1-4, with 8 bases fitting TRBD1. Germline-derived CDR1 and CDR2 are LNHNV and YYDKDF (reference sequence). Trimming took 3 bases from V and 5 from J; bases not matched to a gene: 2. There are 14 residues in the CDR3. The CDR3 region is CATSRTGVNEKLFF. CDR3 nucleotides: TGTGCCACCAGCAGGACAGGGGTGAATGAAAAACTGTTTTTT. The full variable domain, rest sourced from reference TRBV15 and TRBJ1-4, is DAMVIQNPRYQVTQFGKPVTLSCSQTLNHNVMYWYQQKSSQAPKLLFHYYDKDFNNEADTPDNFQSRRPNTSFCFLDIRSPGLGDTAMYLCATSRTGVNEKLFFGSGTQLSVL.

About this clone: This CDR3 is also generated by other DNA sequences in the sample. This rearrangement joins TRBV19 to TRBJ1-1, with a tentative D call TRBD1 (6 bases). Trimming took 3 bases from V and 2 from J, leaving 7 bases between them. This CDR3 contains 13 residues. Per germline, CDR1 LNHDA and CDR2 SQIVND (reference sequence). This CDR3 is CASSMTGNTEAFF. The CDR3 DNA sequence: TGTGCCAGTAGTATGACAGGTAACACTGAAGCTTTCTTT.

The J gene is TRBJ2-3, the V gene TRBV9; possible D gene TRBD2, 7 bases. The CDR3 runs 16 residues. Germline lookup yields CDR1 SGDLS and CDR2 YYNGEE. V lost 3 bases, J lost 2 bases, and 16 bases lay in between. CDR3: CASSDPGGRLTDTQYF. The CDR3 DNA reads TGTGCCAGCAGCGATCCGGGGGGCAGACTCACAGATACGCAGTATTTT.

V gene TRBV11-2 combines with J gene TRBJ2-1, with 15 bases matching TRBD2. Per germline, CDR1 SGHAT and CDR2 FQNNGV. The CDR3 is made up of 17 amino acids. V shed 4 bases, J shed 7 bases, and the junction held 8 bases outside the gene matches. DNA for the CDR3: TGTGCCAGCAGCTCCAGGACTAGCGGGAGGGATCGGAATGAGCAGTTCTTC. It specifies CASSSRTSGRDRNEQFF.

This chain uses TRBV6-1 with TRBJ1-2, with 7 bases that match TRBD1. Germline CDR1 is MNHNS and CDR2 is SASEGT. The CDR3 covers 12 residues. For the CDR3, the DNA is TGTGCGGTTCGTGACAGGGTGGATGGCTACACCTTC. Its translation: CAVRDRVDGYTF.

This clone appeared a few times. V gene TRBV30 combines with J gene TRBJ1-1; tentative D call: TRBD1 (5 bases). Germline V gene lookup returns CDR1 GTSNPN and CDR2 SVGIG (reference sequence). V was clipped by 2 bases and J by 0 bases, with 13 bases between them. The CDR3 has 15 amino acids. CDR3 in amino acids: CAWSLGTLMNTEAFF. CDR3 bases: TGTGCCTGGAGTTTGGGGACGCTTATGAACACTGAAGCTTTCTTT.

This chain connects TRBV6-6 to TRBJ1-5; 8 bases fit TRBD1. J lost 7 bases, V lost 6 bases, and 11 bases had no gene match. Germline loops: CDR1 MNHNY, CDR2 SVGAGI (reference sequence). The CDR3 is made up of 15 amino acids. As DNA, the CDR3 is TGTGCCAGCAGGCCCCGGACAGGGCTCGGCCAGCCCCAGCATTTT. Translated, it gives CASRPRTGLGQPQHF.

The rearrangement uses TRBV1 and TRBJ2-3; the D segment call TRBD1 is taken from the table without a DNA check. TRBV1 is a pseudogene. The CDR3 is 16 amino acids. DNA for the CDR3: TGCACCAGCAGCCAAGAAACGATTGACCCGTGGGGGCGGCAGTATTTT. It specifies CTSSQETIDPWGRQYF.

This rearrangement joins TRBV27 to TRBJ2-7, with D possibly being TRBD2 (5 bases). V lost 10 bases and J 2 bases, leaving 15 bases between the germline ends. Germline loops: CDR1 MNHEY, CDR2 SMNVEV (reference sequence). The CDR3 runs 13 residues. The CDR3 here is CATRPAEPYEQYF. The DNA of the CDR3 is TGTGCCACCCGGCCAGCGGAGCCCTACGAGCAGTACTTC.

The CDR3 here is CASSTRHGLQETQYF. In nucleotides, the CDR3 is TGTGCCAGCAGCACTAGGCATGGGCTCCAAGAGACCCAGTACTTC. The chain uses TRBV28 and TRBJ2-5; D possibly corresponds to TRBD2 (5 bases). This CDR3 is 15 amino acids long. V was pared by 6 bases and J by 1 base, with 15 bases between. Germline CDR1 MDHEN, CDR2 SYDVKM.